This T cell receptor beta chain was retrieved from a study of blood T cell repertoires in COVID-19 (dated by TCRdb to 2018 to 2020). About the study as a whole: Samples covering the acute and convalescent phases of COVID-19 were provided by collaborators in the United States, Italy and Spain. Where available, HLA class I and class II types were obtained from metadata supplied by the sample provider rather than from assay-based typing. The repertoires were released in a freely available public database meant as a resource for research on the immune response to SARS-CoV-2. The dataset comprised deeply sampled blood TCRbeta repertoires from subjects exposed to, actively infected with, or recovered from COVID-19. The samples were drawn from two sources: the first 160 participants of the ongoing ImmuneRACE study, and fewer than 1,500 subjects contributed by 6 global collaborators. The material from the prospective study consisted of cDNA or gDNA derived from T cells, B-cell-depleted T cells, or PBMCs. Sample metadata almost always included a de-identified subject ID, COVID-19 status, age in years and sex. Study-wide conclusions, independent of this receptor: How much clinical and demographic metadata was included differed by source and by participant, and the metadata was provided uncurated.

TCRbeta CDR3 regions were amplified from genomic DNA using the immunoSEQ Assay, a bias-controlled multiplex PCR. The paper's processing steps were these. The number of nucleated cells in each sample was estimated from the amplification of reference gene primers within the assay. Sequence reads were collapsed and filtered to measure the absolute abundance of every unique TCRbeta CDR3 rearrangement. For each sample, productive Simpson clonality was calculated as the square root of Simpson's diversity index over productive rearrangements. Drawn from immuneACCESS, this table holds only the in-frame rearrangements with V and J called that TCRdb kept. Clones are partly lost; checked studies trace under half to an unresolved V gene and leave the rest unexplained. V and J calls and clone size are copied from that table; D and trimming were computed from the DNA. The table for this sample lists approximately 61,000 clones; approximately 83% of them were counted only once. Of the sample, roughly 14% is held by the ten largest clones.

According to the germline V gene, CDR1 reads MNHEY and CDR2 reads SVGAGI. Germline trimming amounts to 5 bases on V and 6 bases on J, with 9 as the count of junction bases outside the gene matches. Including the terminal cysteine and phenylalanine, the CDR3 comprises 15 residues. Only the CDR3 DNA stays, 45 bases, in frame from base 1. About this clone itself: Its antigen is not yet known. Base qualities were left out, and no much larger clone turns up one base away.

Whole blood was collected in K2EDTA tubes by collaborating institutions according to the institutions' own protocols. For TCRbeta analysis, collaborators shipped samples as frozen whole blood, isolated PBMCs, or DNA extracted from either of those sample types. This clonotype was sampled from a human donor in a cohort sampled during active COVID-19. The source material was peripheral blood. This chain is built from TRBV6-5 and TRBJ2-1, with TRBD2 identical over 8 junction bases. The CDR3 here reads CASSPRTSRGNEQFF. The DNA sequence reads TGTGCCAGCAGTCCCCGGACTAGCCGAGGCAATGAGCAGTTCTTC.